These 5 T cell receptor beta chains share one sample of origin, sequenced in a study of blood T cell repertoires in COVID-19 (TCRdb year 2020). The library came from the immunoSEQ multiplex PCR assay. TCRdb re-hosts the immuneACCESS table, in-frame sequences only. Its copies lack some clones; in the studies checked, an unresolved V gene accounts for under half of them, and the cause for the rest is not known. For this sample there are about 100,000 clones; approximately 90% appear just once. Jointly, the top ten make up 2.1% of the sample. Sequencing was performed on peripheral blood. The origin of the receptors is a man between 45 and 60 years old with active COVID-19.

This clone was counted once. The chain has TRBV24-1 and TRBJ2-1; 8 nucleotides agree with TRBD2. CDR1 and CDR2 from the germline V gene are KGHDR and SFDVKD. Trimming removed 4 bases from V and 0 bases from J; junction bases left unmatched: 7. The CDR3 loop spans 17 amino acids. CDR3 in DNA: TGTGCCACCAGTGAGCATACTAGCGGAGGCTCCTACAATGAGCAGTTCTTC. It yields the protein CATSEHTSGGSYNEQFF.

This clone was seen only a few times. J is TRBJ1-3 and V is TRBV19, with a weak D call TRBD1 (6 bases). The CDR3 consists of 16 residues. V was pared by 6 bases and J by 0 bases, with 15 bases between. Germline values: CDR1 LNHDA, CDR2 SQIVND (reference sequence). CDR3: CASSGGQSFSGNTIYF. The CDR3 DNA follows: TGTGCCAGTAGCGGGGGGCAGTCTTTCTCTGGAAACACCATATATTTT.

This rearrangement joins TRBV25-1 to TRBJ2-3; possibly TRBD1 for D (6 bases). The length of the CDR3 is 15 residues. Germline lookup yields CDR1 MGHDK and CDR2 SYGVNS. Trimming pared 5 bases from V and 4 bases from J, leaving 16 bases between. Written as DNA, the CDR3 is TGTGCCAGCAGTCCACAGGGAGTCGGCCCAGATACGCAGTATTTT. It translates to CASSPQGVGPDTQYF. The full variable domain, with the rest looked up from reference TRBV25-1 and TRBJ2-3, is EADIYQTPRYLVIGTGKKITLECSQTMGHDKMYWYQQDPGMELHLIHYSYGVNSTEKGDLSSESTVSRIRTEHFPLTLESARPSHTSQYLCASSPQGVGPDTQYFGPGTRLTVL.

The gene calls are TRBV25-1 and TRBJ1-2; D is unresolved. The germline gives CDR1 MGHDK, CDR2 SYGVNS. V was trimmed by 3 bases and J by 6 bases, leaving 8 bases between them. The CDR3 is 12 amino acids. The CDR3 nucleotides are TGTGCCAGCAGTGATTTCGGGGATGGCTACACCTTC. Protein: CASSDFGDGYTF.

The chain couples TRBV28 to TRBJ2-7; 7 positions match TRBD2. The CDR3 covers 15 residues. Germline V CDR1 and CDR2: MDHEN, SYDVKM. V gave up 3 bases and J gave up 0 bases; unmatched junction bases: 5. The CDR3 region is CASSFWASGSYEQYV. In DNA form, the CDR3 reads TGTGCCAGCAGTTTTTGGGCTAGCGGCTCCTACGAGCAGTACGTC.